This T cell receptor (beta chain) was found in a study of T cell responses to AZD1222 COVID-19 vaccine. Findings of the study overall: Only a handful of AZD1222 recipients were seropositive at baseline. A mostly white British donor set with more females was recruited, and clonal diversity was possibly underestimated.

This CDR3 comprises 15 residues. Germline CDR1 reads MNHEY; CDR2 reads SMNVEV (reference sequence). V was pared by 2 bases and J by 5 bases, with 15 bases between. Analyses pooled second doses at about 4 or about 12 weeks. Using immunoSEQ multiplex PCR, the repertoire was profiled, and TCRdb retains in-frame clones only, with some absent. The sample records roughly 150,000 clones, 92% being singletons. As concerns this clone: Its antigen is currently unknown.

The V gene is TRBV27, the J gene TRBJ2-5; no definite D call. This TCR was sampled from an adult who received the AZD1222 COVID-19 vaccine. This specimen consisted of peripheral blood, obtained 28 days after the second AZD1222 dose. DNA of the CDR3: TGTGCCAGCAGTTTAGGCGGCCGTTACTCCGAGACCCAGTACTTC. Its protein product is CASSLGGRYSETQYF.